Listed below are T cell receptor beta chains from one sample, sequenced in a study of cytomegalovirus exposure and HLA in healthy donors. Repertoires were generated with immunoSEQ multiplex PCR, while TCRdb's copy carries only in-frame clones and drops some. The data hold about 220,000 clones, with over 60% observed a single time. The sequencing sample was made of PBMCs. Every receptor here comes from a man younger than 35 in good health and CMV-seronegative. The CDR3 runs from the conserved cysteine through the conserved F or W. D genes are given only for firm matches. Where a row states a size, it is once, few, many or the class of an expanded clone; other rows omit it.

d_call j_call clone_size v_call cdr3_nt cdr3_aa
TRBD2 TRBJ2-7 - TRBV7-3 TGTGCCAGCAGCCTAAAAATGGGCGGGAGCTACGAGCAGTACTTC CASSLKMGGSYEQYF
TRBD1 TRBJ1-1 - TRBV5-1 TGCGCCAGCAGCCTCAGGACAGGGAACACTGAAGCTTTCTTT CASSLRTGNTEAFF
TRBD1 TRBJ2-5 - TRBV28 TGTGCCAGCAGTCGGACAGGCCGTGGAGAGACCCAGTACTTC CASSRTGRGETQYF
- TRBJ2-5 - TRBV9 TGTGCCAGCACCCGAGGGGGGGTAGGATGGGAGACCCAGTACTTC CASTRGGVGWETQYF
TRBD1 TRBJ1-1 - TRBV18 TGTGCCAGCTCACCACGCCAGGGGGCTGAGGGCACTGAAGCTTTCTTT CASSPRQGAEGTEAFF
- TRBJ2-2 - TRBV13 TGTGCCAGCAGCTTACTAGCAGGGAGGACGACCGGGGAGCTGTTTTTT CASSLLAGRTTGELFF
TRBD2 TRBJ2-4 - TRBV5-4 TGTGCCAGCAGCTCTCCAGCGGGAGTGGGTGGAGACATTCAGTACTTC CASSSPAGVGGDIQYF
- TRBJ1-5 - TRBV5-6 TGTGCCAGCAGCAAGCGGGGCCTCCCCGGGAATCAGCCCCAGCATTTT CASSKRGLPGNQPQHF
TRBD1 TRBJ1-5 - TRBV10-3 TGTGCCATCAGCCAGGACAGGGGAAGTCAGCCCCAGCATTTT CAISQDRGSQPQHF
TRBD1 TRBJ1-2 - TRBV30 TGTGCCTGGAGGCCCGGGACAGGGGGGTTTGGCTACACCTTC CAWRPGTGGFGYTF
- TRBJ1-1 - TRBV7-3 TGTGCCAGCAGCCGAACCCAGGCAGGGAAAGGGACTGAAGCTTTCTTT CASSRTQAGKGTEAFF
- TRBJ1-2 - TRBV30 TGTGCCTGGAGTGTGGGGAGATATGGCTACACCTTC CAWSVGRYGYTF
- TRBJ1-1 - TRBV30 TGTGCCTGGAGCCTGGGAGCTACTGAAGCTTTCTTT CAWSLGATEAFF
- TRBJ2-2 - TRBV30 TGTGCCTGGAGTCGGGGTTCGAACACCGGGGAGCTGTTTTTT CAWSRGSNTGELFF
TRBD2 TRBJ2-5 - TRBV29-1 TGCAGCGTTGAGCGGGAGAGAGAGACCCAGTACTTC CSVERERETQYF
- TRBJ2-1 - TRBV5-8 TGTGCCAGCAGCTTGTATATCACCGGTGAGCAGTTCTTC CASSLYITGEQFF
TRBD2 TRBJ2-1 - TRBV7-3 TGTGCCAGCAGCTTACTAGCGGCTAGCTCCTACAATGAGCAGTTCTTC CASSLLAASSYNEQFF
TRBD1 TRBJ1-1 - TRBV30 TGTGCCTGGAGGGGGACAGGGAAAGCTTTCTTT CAWRGTGKAFF
TRBD1 TRBJ2-5 - TRBV19 TGTGCCAGTAGTATATGGGGACAGGGTGAGACCCAGTACTTC CASSIWGQGETQYF
TRBD1 TRBJ2-7 - TRBV4-1 TGCGCCAGCAGCCAAGAACTCGCGACAGGGCGCGAGCAGTACTTC CASSQELATGREQYF
- TRBJ2-3 once TRBV11-2 TGTGCCAGCAGCGGAGGTTCAGCAGATACGCAGTATTTT CASSGGSADTQYF
TRBD1 TRBJ1-1 - TRBV29-1 TGCAGCGTTAGGACAGGGATGAATACTGAAGCTTTCTTT CSVRTGMNTEAFF
TRBD1 TRBJ1-1 - TRBV6-5 TGTGCCAGCAGGAGAATTCCAGGACAGGGGTTTGGAGCTTTCTTT CASRRIPGQGFGAFF
TRBD2 TRBJ2-1 - TRBV28 TGTGCCAGCGTACAGACTAGCGGAGTCTACAATGAGCAGTTCTTC CASVQTSGVYNEQFF
TRBD2 TRBJ2-7 - TRBV27 TGTGCCAGCAGTTTACGACTAGCGGGAGTTTACGAGCAGTACTTC CASSLRLAGVYEQYF
- TRBJ1-1 once TRBV7-3 TGTGCCAGCAGCCGACAGGAGAACACTGAAGCTTTCTTT CASSRQENTEAFF
- TRBJ2-1 - TRBV18 TGTGCCAGCTCCACCACCGGTTACAATGAGCAGTTCTTC CASSTTGYNEQFF
- TRBJ2-2 - TRBV5-4 TGTGCCAGCAGCTCCATCAAGGGAGTAGAAACCGGGGAGCTGTTTTTT CASSSIKGVETGELFF
- TRBJ2-7 few TRBV10-2 TGCGCCAGCAGTGAAGTGACTAGAGCCCTATCCGAGCAGTACTTC CASSEVTRALSEQYF
TRBD2 TRBJ2-7 - TRBV28 TGTGCCAGCAGTCTCGGGACTAGCGGGAACTACGAGCAGTACTTC CASSLGTSGNYEQYF
TRBD1 TRBJ1-5 - TRBV6-1 TGTGCCAGCAGTAGACAGGGCGATCAGCCCCAGCATTTT CASSRQGDQPQHF
- TRBJ1-2 - TRBV6-5 TGTGCCAGCACCGAAGAGGGAGGTAGCTACACCTTC CASTEEGGSYTF
- TRBJ2-7 - TRBV28 TGTGCCAGCAGGACCCAAAGCGGACCGTTTCGGGAGCAGTACTTC CASRTQSGPFREQYF
- TRBJ1-1 - TRBV29-1 TGCAGCGTTCTACCTCCCAACACTGAAGCTTTCTTT CSVLPPNTEAFF
TRBD1 TRBJ2-5 - TRBV13 TGTGCCAGCAGCATATGGACAGGTCGGGAGACCCAGTACTTC CASSIWTGRETQYF
TRBD2 TRBJ2-1 - TRBV13 TGTGCCAGCAGCTCCGACCCCCTGGGACTAGCGGGAAGGGAGCAGTTCTTC CASSSDPLGLAGREQFF
TRBD1 TRBJ1-3 - TRBV28 TGTGCCAGCAGTCGGGGGACAGGGGGTTACGGATCTGGAAACACCATATATTTT CASSRGTGGYGSGNTIYF
TRBD1 TRBJ1-1 - TRBV19 TGTGCCAGTAGGCAAGGCATGGGGGGACAGAGGAACACTGAAGCTTTCTTT CASRQGMGGQRNTEAFF
- TRBJ2-1 - TRBV14 TGTGCCAGCAGCCCTTATAGGGGATCGATCTCCTACAATGAGCAGTTCTTC CASSPYRGSISYNEQFF
TRBD1 TRBJ2-3 few TRBV10-2 TGCGCCAGCAGTAGTGGACAGGGGAGCACAGATACGCAGTATTTT CASSSGQGSTDTQYF
TRBD2 TRBJ2-1 few TRBV6-1 TGTGCCAGCAGTGATGCGGGAGGCCCCTACAATGAGCAGTTCTTC CASSDAGGPYNEQFF
- TRBJ2-5 - TRBV6-1 TGTGCCAGCAGTGCTTCCGGGACTTTCCAAGAGACCCAGTACTTC CASSASGTFQETQYF
TRBD1 TRBJ1-5 - TRBV7-9 TGTGCCAGCAGCCGAGGACAGGCTAGCAATCAGCCCCAGCATTTT CASSRGQASNQPQHF
- TRBJ2-7 - TRBV25-1 TGTGCCAGCAGTGAATACGGCAGGGTGTACGAGCAGTACTTC CASSEYGRVYEQYF
- TRBJ2-2 few TRBV9 TGTGCCAGCAGCTCTCGACAGTCCTTGGGGACCGGGGAGCTGTTTTTT CASSSRQSLGTGELFF
- TRBJ2-5 - TRBV1 TGCACCAGCAGCCAAGAGAGGAGGGAGCAGTACTTC CTSSQERREQYF
- TRBJ2-1 - TRBV7-7 TGTGCTAGCAGCCCAATGCCGGGAGCCTCGAATGAGCAGTTCTTC CASSPMPGASNEQFF
TRBD1 TRBJ1-1 - TRBV27 TGTGCCAGCAGTTCGACAGGGGTAGGGACTGAAGCTTTCTTT CASSSTGVGTEAFF
- TRBJ2-7 - TRBV25-1 TGTGCCAGCCGGGGGGGGACAGTCTACGAGCAGTACTTC CASRGGTVYEQYF